The rows below give T cell receptor beta chains drawn from one sample of a study of T-cell reconstitution after alpha-beta-depleted transplantation in children. TCRdb used MiXCR to reprocess the PCR reads, holding one entry per CDR3 protein. The table has about 78,000 distinct CDR3 sequences, roughly 14% seen once. This specimen was PBMCs, mostly from graft donor cells, taken 180 days after TCRalphabeta/CD19-depleted stem cell transplant. Receptors were obtained from a male patient between 2 and 10 years old who had a stem cell transplant for acute lymphoblastic leukemia, so the T cells may come from the graft donor. Both conserved end residues are part of each CDR3. A D gene is named only where the DNA matches it firmly. Expanded clones are given a class, and other clones once, few, many or no size at all.

TRBJ1-5 TRBV12-3/TRBV12-4 . . CASTFLNQPQHF TGTGCCAGCACTTTCCTAAATCAGCCCCAGCATTTT
TRBJ2-1 TRBV5-1 . . CASSRRAYSYNEQFF TGCGCCAGCAGCCGCAGGGCCTACTCCTACAATGAGCAGTTCTTC
TRBJ2-7 TRBV5-1 many TRBD1 CASSGRTGEHEQYF TGCGCCAGCTCGGGGCGGACAGGGGAACACGAGCAGTACTTC
TRBJ2-1 TRBV28 many . CASSLSRKEVRYEQFF TGTGCCAGCAGTTTATCTAGGAAGGAGGTTCGCTATGAGCAGTTCTTC
TRBJ2-7 TRBV4-3 . . CASSPGLGVEQYF TGCGCCAGCAGCCCAGGGTTAGGGGTAGAGCAGTACTTC
TRBJ1-6 TRBV5-4 few . CASSLGRPGDSPLHF TGTGCCAGCAGCTTGGGGCGTCCGGGGGACTCACCCCTCCACTTT
TRBJ1-1 TRBV10-3 . . CAISPRGDTEAFF TGTGCCATCAGTCCAAGGGGGGACACTGAAGCTTTCTTT
TRBJ2-5 TRBV7-2 few TRBD1 CASSLWDSRTGTQYF TGTGCCAGCAGCCTTTGGGACAGCCGCACGGGGACCCAGTACTTC
TRBJ1-3 TRBV2 few . CAIPRGGNRNSGNTIYF TGTGCCATCCCTAGGGGGGGCAACCGTAACTCTGGAAACACCATATATTTT
TRBJ2-3 TRBV4-3 . TRBD2 CASSQGFGGGSTDTQYF TGCGCCAGCAGCCAGGGGTTCGGCGGGGGTAGCACAGATACGCAGTATTTT
TRBJ2-3 TRBV6-2/TRBV6-3 . . CASSYSNPWPATSRRGTDTQYF TGTGCCAGCAGTTACTCGAATCCCTGGCCCGCGACCAGCCGACGAGGCACAGATACGCAGTATTTT
TRBJ1-1 TRBV19 . . CASSPRTVGTEAFF TGTGCCAGTAGCCCCCGGACAGTGGGGACTGAAGCTTTCTTT
TRBJ2-7 TRBV4-2 few . CASSQFSGEQYF TGTGCCAGCAGCCAATTCAGCGGGGAGCAGTACTTC
TRBJ1-6 TRBV18 many . CASSPRSHSPLHF TGTGCCAGCTCACCACGGAGTCATTCACCCCTCCACTTT
TRBJ1-1 TRBV5-1 many . CASSFGQLTEAFF TGCGCCAGCAGCTTCGGACAGCTCACTGAAGCTTTCTTT
TRBJ2-3 TRBV12-3/TRBV12-4 few . CASTWVALRDTQYF TGTGCCAGCACCTGGGTTGCCCTACGAGATACGCAGTATTTT
TRBJ2-7 TRBV13 few . CASSLRNLGEQYF TGTGCCAGCAGCCTCAGGAATCTGGGCGAGCAGTACTTC
TRBJ2-7 TRBV29-1 few TRBD1 CSVEDLDRGEYEQYF TGCAGCGTTGAAGATCTCGACAGGGGGGAATACGAGCAGTACTTC
TRBJ1-3 TRBV5-6 few TRBD1 CASSWGQTGNTIYF TGTGCCAGCAGTTGGGGACAGACGGGAAACACCATATATTTT
TRBJ1-5 TRBV7-2 few . CASSSGRGQPQHF TGTGCCAGCAGCTCAGGGAGGGGACAGCCCCAGCATTTT
TRBJ2-3 TRBV18 few TRBD2 CASSPQSGRTYTQYF TGTGCCAGCTCACCACAAAGCGGGAGGACGTATACGCAGTATTTT
TRBJ2-5 TRBV6-6 few TRBD1 CASSLDREKTQYF TGTGCCAGCAGCCTCGACAGGGAGAAGACCCAGTACTTC
TRBJ2-2 TRBV5-1 few . CASRRDNTGELFF TGCGCCAGCAGACGGGACAACACCGGGGAGCTGTTTTTT
TRBJ1-5 TRBV15 many . CATSRDEGGWPQHF TGTGCCACCAGCAGAGATGAGGGGGGTTGGCCCCAGCATTTT
TRBJ2-7 TRBV20-1 few . CSASTVAYEQYF TGCAGTGCTAGCACAGTCGCCTACGAGCAGTACTTC
TRBJ2-1 TRBV7-6 many . CASSLARGRGTTYNEQFF TGTGCCAGCAGCTTAGCGCGGGGAAGGGGAACCACCTACAATGAGCAGTTCTTC
TRBJ1-2 TRBV7-2 few . CASSLGGPRDYGYTF TGTGCCAGCAGCCTGGGGGGCCCGCGGGACTATGGCTACACCTTC
TRBJ2-7 TRBV20-1 . . CSASRATRYEQYF TGCAGTGCTAGCCGGGCAACAAGGTACGAGCAGTACTTC
TRBJ1-2 TRBV6-5 few . CASSYRPNYGYTF TGTGCCAGCAGTTACCGCCCTAACTATGGCTACACCTTC
TRBJ2-7 TRBV20-1 few . CSGWGNEQYF TGCAGTGGGTGGGGGAACGAGCAGTACTTC
TRBJ1-1 TRBV20-1 few . CSASTANTEAFF TGCAGTGCCTCGACAGCGAACACTGAAGCTTTCTTT
TRBJ2-3 TRBV12-3/TRBV12-4 . . CASSLASLALYTDTQYF TGTGCCAGCAGTTTAGCCAGCCTAGCTTTGTACACAGATACGCAGTATTTT
TRBJ1-2 TRBV20-1 . TRBD1 CSAPISGTGGAGYTF TGCAGTGCCCCCATATCAGGTACAGGGGGCGCTGGCTACACCTTC
TRBJ2-3 TRBV7-2 . TRBD1 CASSKALGTGPRTDTQYF TGTGCCAGCAGCAAAGCCCTAGGGACAGGGCCTCGCACAGATACGCAGTATTTT
TRBJ2-7 TRBV7-8 . . CASSSRRDSNSYEQYF TGTGCCAGCAGCTCTCGCCGGGACTCAAACTCCTACGAGCAGTACTTC
TRBJ2-2 TRBV4-2 few TRBD1 CASSQDRGTGVTGELFF TGTGCCAGCAGCCAAGATAGGGGGACAGGCGTCACCGGGGAGCTGTTTTTT
TRBJ2-5 TRBV25-1 . . CASSDREGPRGVQETQYF TGTGCCAGCAGTGATAGGGAGGGCCCCAGGGGGGTACAAGAGACCCAGTACTTC
TRBJ2-5 TRBV5-1 . . CASSSNGTPKETQYF TGCGCCAGCAGCTCCAACGGGACTCCAAAAGAGACCCAGTACTTC
TRBJ2-1 TRBV20-1 . TRBD2 CSASLGGRPYNEQFF TGCAGTGCTAGTTTAGGCGGGAGGCCCTACAATGAGCAGTTCTTC
TRBJ2-4 TRBV7-2 few . CASSAQINLAKNIQYF TGTGCCAGCAGCGCTCAGATAAACCTAGCCAAAAACATTCAGTACTTC